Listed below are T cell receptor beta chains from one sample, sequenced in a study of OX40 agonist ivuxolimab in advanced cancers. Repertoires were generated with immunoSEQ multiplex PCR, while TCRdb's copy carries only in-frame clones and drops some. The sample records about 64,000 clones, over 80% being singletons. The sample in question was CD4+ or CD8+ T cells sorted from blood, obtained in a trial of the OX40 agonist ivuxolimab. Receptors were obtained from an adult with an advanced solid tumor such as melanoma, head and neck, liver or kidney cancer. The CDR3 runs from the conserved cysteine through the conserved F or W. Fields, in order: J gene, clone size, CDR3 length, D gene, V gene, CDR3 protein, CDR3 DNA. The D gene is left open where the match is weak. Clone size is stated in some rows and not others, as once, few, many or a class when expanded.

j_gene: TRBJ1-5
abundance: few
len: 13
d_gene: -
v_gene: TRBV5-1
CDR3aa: CASSLEGLQPQHF
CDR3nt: TGCGCCAGCAGCTTGGAAGGTTTGCAGCCCCAGCATTTT

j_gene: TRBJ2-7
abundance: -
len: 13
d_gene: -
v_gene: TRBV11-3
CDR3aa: CASSLGKTYEQYF
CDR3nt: TGTGCCAGCAGCTTGGGGAAAACCTACGAGCAGTACTTC

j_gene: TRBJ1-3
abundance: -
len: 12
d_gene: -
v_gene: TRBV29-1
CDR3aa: CSVAGVGNTIYF
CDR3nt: TGCAGCGTCGCAGGGGTAGGAAACACCATATATTTT

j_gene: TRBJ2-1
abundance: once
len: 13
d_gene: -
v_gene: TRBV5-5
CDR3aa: CASSLDSYNEQFF
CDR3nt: TGTGCCAGCAGCTTGGACAGCTACAATGAGCAGTTCTTC

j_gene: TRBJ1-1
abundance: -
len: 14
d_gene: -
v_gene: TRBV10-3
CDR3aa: CAISEPGLNTEAFF
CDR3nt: TGTGCCATCAGTGAACCGGGACTGAACACTGAAGCTTTCTTT

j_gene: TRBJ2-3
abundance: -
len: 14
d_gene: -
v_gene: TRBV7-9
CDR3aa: CASSPRRLLDTQYF
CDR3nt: TGTGCCAGCAGCCCCCGCAGATTATTAGATACGCAGTATTTT

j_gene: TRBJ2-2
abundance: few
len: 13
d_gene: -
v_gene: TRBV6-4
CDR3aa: CASSELFPGELFF
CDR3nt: TGTGCCAGCAGTGAACTTTTCCCCGGGGAGCTGTTTTTT

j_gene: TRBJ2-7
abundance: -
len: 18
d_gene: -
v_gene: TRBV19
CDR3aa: CASSPGTWSGGPSYEQYF
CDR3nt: TGTGCCAGTAGTCCCGGGACCTGGAGCGGAGGGCCCTCCTACGAGCAGTACTTC

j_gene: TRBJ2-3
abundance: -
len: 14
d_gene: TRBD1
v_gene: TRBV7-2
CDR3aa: CASSTDRGSDTQYF
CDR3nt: TGTGCCAGCAGCACCGACAGGGGGTCAGATACGCAGTATTTT

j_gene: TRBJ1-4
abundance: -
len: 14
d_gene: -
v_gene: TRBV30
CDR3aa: CAWSAGSQGEKLFF
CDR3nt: TGTGCCTGGAGTGCGGGCAGCCAGGGGGAAAAACTGTTTTTT

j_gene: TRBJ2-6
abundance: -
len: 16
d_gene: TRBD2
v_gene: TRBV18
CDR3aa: CASSLGSGTGANVLTF
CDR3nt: TGTGCCAGCTCACTTGGTAGCGGGACCGGGGCCAACGTCCTGACTTTC

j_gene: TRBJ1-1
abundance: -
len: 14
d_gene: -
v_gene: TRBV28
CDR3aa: CASSPLARGPEAFF
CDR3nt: TGTGCCAGCAGCCCCCTCGCTCGGGGGCCCGAAGCTTTCTTT

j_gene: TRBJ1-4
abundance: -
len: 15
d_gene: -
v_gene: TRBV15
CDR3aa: CATSRDVQGNQKLFF
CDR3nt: TGTGCCACCAGCAGAGATGTGCAGGGAAATCAAAAACTGTTTTTT

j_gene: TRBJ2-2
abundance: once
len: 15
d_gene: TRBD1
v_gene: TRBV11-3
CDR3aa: CASSPGQANTGELFF
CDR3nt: TGTGCCAGCAGCCCAGGACAGGCGAACACCGGGGAGCTGTTTTTT

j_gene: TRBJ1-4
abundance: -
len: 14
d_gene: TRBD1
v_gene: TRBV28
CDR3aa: CASSFGDRDEKLFF
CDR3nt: TGTGCCAGCAGTTTTGGGGACAGGGATGAAAAACTGTTTTTT

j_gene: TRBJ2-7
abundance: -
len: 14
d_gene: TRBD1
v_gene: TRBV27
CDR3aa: CASSFKGQAYEQYF
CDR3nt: TGTGCCAGCAGTTTTAAGGGACAGGCCTACGAGCAGTACTTC

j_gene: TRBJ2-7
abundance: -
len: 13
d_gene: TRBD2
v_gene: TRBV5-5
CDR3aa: CASSLKLAFEQYF
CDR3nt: TGTGCCAGCAGCCTAAAACTAGCGTTTGAGCAGTACTTC

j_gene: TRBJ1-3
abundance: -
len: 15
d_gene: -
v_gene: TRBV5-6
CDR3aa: CASSSLSSPGNTIYF
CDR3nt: TGTGCCAGCAGCTCGTTGAGTAGTCCTGGAAACACCATATATTTT

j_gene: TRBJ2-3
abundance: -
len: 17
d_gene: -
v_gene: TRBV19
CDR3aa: CASSINWAGATTDTQYF
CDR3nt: TGTGCCAGTAGTATAAATTGGGCGGGGGCAACCACAGATACGCAGTATTTT

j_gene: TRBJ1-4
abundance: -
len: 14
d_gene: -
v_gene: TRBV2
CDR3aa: CASSDSPTQEKLFF
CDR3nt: TGTGCCAGCAGTGACTCCCCTACGCAGGAAAAACTGTTTTTT

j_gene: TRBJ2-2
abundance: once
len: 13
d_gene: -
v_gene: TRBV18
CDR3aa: CASSPSLSGELFF
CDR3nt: TGTGCCAGCTCCCCCTCTTTGTCCGGGGAGCTGTTTTTT

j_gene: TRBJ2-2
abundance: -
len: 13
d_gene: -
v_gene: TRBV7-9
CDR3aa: CASKEVNTGELFF
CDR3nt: TGTGCCAGCAAAGAAGTTAACACCGGGGAGCTGTTTTTT

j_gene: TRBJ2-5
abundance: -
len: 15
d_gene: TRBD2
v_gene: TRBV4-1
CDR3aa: CASRLSGIPSETQYF
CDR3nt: TGCGCCAGCAGACTTAGCGGGATTCCGTCAGAGACCCAGTACTTC

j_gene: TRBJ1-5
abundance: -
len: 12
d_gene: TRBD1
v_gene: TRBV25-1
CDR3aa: CASRDRDQPQHF
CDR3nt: TGTGCCAGCAGGGACAGGGATCAGCCCCAGCATTTT

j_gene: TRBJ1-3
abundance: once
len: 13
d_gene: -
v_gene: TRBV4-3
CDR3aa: CASSQEHGNTIYF
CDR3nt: TGCGCCAGCAGCCAAGAACATGGAAACACCATATATTTT

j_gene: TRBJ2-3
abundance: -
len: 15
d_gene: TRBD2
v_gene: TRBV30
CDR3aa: CAWSRSGRASDTQYF
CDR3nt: TGTGCCTGGAGTCGTAGCGGGAGGGCCTCAGATACGCAGTATTTT

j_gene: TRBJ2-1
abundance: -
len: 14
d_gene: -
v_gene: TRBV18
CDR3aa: CASSPGSSYNEQFF
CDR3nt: TGTGCCAGCTCACCTGGGAGCTCCTACAATGAGCAGTTCTTC

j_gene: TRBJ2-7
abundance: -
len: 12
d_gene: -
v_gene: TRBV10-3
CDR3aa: CAISRTDYEQYF
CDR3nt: TGTGCCATCAGCAGGACAGACTACGAGCAGTACTTC

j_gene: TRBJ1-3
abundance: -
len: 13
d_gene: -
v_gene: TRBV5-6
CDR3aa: CASSPLDGNTIYF
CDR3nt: TGTGCCAGCAGTCCCCTAGATGGAAACACCATATATTTT

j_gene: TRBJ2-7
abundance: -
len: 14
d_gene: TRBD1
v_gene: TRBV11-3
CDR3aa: CASSHRDSPYEQYF
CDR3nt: TGTGCCAGCAGCCACCGGGACAGTCCCTACGAGCAGTACTTC

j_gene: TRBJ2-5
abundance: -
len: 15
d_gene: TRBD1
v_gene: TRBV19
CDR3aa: CASSTQGAGWETQYF
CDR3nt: TGTGCCAGTAGTACCCAGGGGGCTGGGTGGGAGACCCAGTACTTC

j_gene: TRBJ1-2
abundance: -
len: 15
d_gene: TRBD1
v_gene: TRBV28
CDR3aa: CASNIPGQGTYGYTF
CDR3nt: TGTGCCAGCAACATACCGGGACAGGGGACCTATGGCTACACCTTC

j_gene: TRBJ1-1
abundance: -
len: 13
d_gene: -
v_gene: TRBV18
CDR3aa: CASSPGSDTEAFF
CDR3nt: TGTGCCAGCTCACCCGGTTCGGACACTGAAGCTTTCTTT

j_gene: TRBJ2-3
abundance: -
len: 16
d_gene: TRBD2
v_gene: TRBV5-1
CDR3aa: CASSLGGLAGSYTQYF
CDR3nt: TGCGCCAGCAGCTTAGGGGGACTAGCGGGAAGCTATACGCAGTATTTT

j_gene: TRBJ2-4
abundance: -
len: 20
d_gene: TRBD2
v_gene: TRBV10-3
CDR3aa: CAISETVTSGRPVAKNIQYF
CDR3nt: TGTGCCATCAGTGAGACTGTGACTAGCGGGAGACCTGTAGCCAAAAACATTCAGTACTTC

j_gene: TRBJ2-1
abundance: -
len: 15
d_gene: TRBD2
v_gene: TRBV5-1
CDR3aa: CASSMTSGRTNEQFF
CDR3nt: TGCGCCAGCAGTATGACTAGCGGGAGGACAAATGAGCAGTTCTTC

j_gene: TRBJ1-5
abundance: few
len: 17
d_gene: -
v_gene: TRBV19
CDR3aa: CASTTRDYTISNQPQHF
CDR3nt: TGTGCCAGTACGACTCGGGACTACACTATTAGCAATCAGCCCCAGCATTTT

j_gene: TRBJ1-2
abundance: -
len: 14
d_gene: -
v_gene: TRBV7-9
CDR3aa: CASSLGEGRYGYTF
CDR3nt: TGTGCCAGCAGCTTAGGAGAGGGGCGCTATGGCTACACCTTC

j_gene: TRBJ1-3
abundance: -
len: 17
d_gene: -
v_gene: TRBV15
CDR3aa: CATSRDPGSGSGNTIYF
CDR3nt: TGTGCCACCAGCAGAGATCCAGGGTCCGGGTCTGGAAACACCATATATTTT

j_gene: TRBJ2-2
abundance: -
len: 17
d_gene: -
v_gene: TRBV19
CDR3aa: CASQLLGGVRGTGELFF
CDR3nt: TGTGCCAGTCAGTTATTAGGCGGGGTCAGGGGTACCGGGGAGCTGTTTTTT

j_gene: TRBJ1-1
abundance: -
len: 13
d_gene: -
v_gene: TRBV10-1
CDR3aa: CASSESYAGEAFF
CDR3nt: TGCGCCAGCAGTGAGTCGTACGCGGGAGAAGCTTTCTTT

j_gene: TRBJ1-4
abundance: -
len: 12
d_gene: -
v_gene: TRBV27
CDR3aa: CASSIPGQKLFF
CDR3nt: TGTGCCAGCAGTATTCCGGGACAAAAACTGTTTTTT

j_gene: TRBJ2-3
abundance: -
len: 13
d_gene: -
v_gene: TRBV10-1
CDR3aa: CASSDPHTDTQYF
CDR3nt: TGCGCCAGCAGTGATCCACACACAGATACGCAGTATTTT

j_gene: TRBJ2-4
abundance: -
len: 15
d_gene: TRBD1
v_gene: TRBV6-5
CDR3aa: CASSPLKTGEGIQYF
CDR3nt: TGTGCCAGCAGTCCGCTAAAGACAGGGGAAGGCATTCAGTACTTC

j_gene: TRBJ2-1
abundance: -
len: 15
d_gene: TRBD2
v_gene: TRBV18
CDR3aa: CASSPPIAGDPEQFF
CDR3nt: TGTGCCAGCTCACCACCGATAGCGGGAGATCCTGAGCAGTTCTTC

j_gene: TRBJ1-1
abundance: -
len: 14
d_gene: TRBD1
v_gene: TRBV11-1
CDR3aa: CASSWGQLNTEAFF
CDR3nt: TGTGCCAGCAGCTGGGGACAGTTGAACACTGAAGCCTTCTTT

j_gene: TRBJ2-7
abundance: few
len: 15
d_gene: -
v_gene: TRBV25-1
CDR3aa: CASSEAGARGYEQYF
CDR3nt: TGTGCCAGCAGTGAGGCCGGAGCGAGGGGGTACGAGCAGTACTTC

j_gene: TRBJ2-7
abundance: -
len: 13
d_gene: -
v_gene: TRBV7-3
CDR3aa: CASSLGLHYEQYF
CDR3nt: TGTGCCAGCAGCTTAGGACTTCACTACGAGCAGTACTTC

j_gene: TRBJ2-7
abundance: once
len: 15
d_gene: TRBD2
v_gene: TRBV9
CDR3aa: CASSGGLGSFREQYF
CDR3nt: TGTGCCAGCAGCGGGGGACTAGGGAGTTTTCGGGAGCAGTACTTC

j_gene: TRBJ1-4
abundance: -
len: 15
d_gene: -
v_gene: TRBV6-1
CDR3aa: CASSGRQATNEKLFF
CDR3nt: TGTGCCAGCAGTGGCAGACAAGCAACTAATGAAAAACTGTTTTTT

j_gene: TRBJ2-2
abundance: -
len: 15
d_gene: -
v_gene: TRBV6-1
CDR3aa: CASSGPTLNTGELFF
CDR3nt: TGTGCCAGCTCGGGCCCGACCCTGAACACCGGGGAGCTGTTTTTT

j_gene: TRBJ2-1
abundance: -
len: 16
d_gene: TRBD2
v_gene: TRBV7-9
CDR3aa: CASSPAGLAGIHEQFF
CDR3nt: TGTGCCAGCAGCCCGGCGGGACTAGCGGGAATTCATGAGCAGTTCTTC

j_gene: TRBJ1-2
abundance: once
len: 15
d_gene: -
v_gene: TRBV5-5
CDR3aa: CASRALGGALVGYTF
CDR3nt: TGTGCCAGCAGAGCCTTGGGAGGGGCTCTTGTGGGGTACACCTTC

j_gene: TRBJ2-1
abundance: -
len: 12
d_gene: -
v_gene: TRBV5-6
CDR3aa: CASSLAGGEQFF
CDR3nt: TGTGCCAGCAGCTTGGCGGGTGGTGAGCAGTTCTTC

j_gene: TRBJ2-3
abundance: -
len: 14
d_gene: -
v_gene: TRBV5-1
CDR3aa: CASSLLEGTDTQYF
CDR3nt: TGCGCCAGCAGCTTGTTGGAGGGCACAGATACGCAGTATTTT